The rows below give T cell receptor beta chains drawn from one sample of a study of blood T cell repertoires in COVID-19. TCRdb's table, derived via immunoSEQ multiplex PCR, lists solely in-frame clones and lacks some. Of 85,000 to 95,000 clones in the sample, approximately 85% were seen once. Source material: peripheral blood. These receptor sequences come from a human donor in a cohort sampled during active COVID-19. The CDR3 runs from the conserved cysteine through the conserved F or W. A D gene is named only where the DNA matches it firmly. The size entry is marked missing in some rows and otherwise reads once, few, many or a size class.

d_gene	v_gene	j_gene	abundance	CDR3nt	CDR3aa
-	TRBV6-5	TRBJ2-2	-	TGTGCCAGCAGCGGTATCACTAGTCCCACCGGGGAGCTGTTTTTT	CASSGITSPTGELFF
-	TRBV3-1/TRBV3-2	TRBJ1-2	once	TGTGCCAGCAGCCAAGACAGTTGGGCGGGAGCTAACTATGGCTACACCTTC	CASSQDSWAGANYGYTF
TRBD1	TRBV5-4	TRBJ2-2	few	TGTGCCAGCAGCGGGACAGGGCTTGCCGGGGAGCTGTTTTTT	CASSGTGLAGELFF
TRBD1	TRBV4-1	TRBJ1-4	once	TGCGCCAGCAGCCAAGAAGGGACAGTAGGGGAAAAACTGTTTTTT	CASSQEGTVGEKLFF
-	TRBV19	TRBJ1-1	-	TGTGCCAGTAGTATGGCTTGGAGGGAAGAAGCTTTCTTT	CASSMAWREEAFF
TRBD2	TRBV6-2/TRBV6-3	TRBJ2-7	-	TGTGCCAGCAGTTACTCCCTAGCGGGGGCCTACGAGCAGTACTTC	CASSYSLAGAYEQYF
TRBD1	TRBV19	TRBJ2-1	-	TGTGCCAGTAGTATGCTGGGGACAGATGTAGCCGATGAGCAGTTCTTC	CASSMLGTDVADEQFF
TRBD2	TRBV28	TRBJ2-5	-	TGTGCCAGCAGTTATCGGACTAGCGGGGAAGAGACCCAGTACTTC	CASSYRTSGEETQYF
TRBD2	TRBV5-1	TRBJ2-1	-	TGCGCCAGCAGCTTAGTAGCGGGGGAAGTCAATGAGCAGTTCTTC	CASSLVAGEVNEQFF
-	TRBV27	TRBJ2-7	-	TGTGCCAGCAGTTTCGCCAGGGGATACGAGCAGTACTTC	CASSFARGYEQYF
-	TRBV7-2	TRBJ1-1	-	TGTGCCAGCAGCTTAGCCCAGGGGAGTACTGAAGCTTTCTTT	CASSLAQGSTEAFF
TRBD1	TRBV6-6	TRBJ2-5	-	TGTGCCAGCAGTTACCTTCGACAGGGGCGGCAAGAGACCCAGTACTTC	CASSYLRQGRQETQYF
TRBD2	TRBV7-7	TRBJ2-1	once	TGTGCCAGCAGCTTCCGCGGGAGAAGGAATGAGCAGTTCTTC	CASSFRGRRNEQFF
-	TRBV7-2	TRBJ2-7	-	TGTGCCAGCAGTCCCCCCGGGGGCTACGAGCAGTACTTC	CASSPPGGYEQYF
-	TRBV29-1	TRBJ2-3	-	TGCAGCGTGGCCGAGGGTAGCACAGATACGCAGTATTTT	CSVAEGSTDTQYF
TRBD1	TRBV29-1	TRBJ2-1	many	TGCAGCCACCGGGACAGGGGATACGGGCAGTTCTTC	CSHRDRGYGQFF
TRBD1	TRBV6-5	TRBJ1-2	-	TGTGCCAGCAGTACTCCCGGGACAGTCTATGGCTACACCTTC	CASSTPGTVYGYTF
-	TRBV3-1/TRBV3-2	TRBJ1-3	-	TGTGCCAGCAGCCAACAGGGATCTGGAAACACCATATATTTT	CASSQQGSGNTIYF
TRBD2	TRBV28	TRBJ2-7	-	TGTGCCAGCAGGCCCAGACTAGCGGGCTCCTACGAGCAGTACTTC	CASRPRLAGSYEQYF
TRBD1	TRBV6-5	TRBJ1-1	-	TGTGCCAGCAGTACTAGACAGGGTTTGAACACTGAAGCTTTCTTT	CASSTRQGLNTEAFF
-	TRBV28	TRBJ1-2	-	TGTGCCAGCAGGGTTGTGGGTTCAGGTGGCTACACCTTC	CASRVVGSGGYTF
-	TRBV4-3	TRBJ2-1	-	TGCGCCAGCAGCCAAGATTCTAACAGAGTAAATGAGCAGTTCTTC	CASSQDSNRVNEQFF
-	TRBV15	TRBJ1-4	-	TGTGCCACCAGCAGAGATCTAGCGGCAGGGAACGAAAAACTGTTTTTT	CATSRDLAAGNEKLFF
TRBD1	TRBV7-2	TRBJ2-7	once	TGTGCCAGCAGCTTAGCGGGGCAGGGGGTGCCCTACGAGCAGTACTTC	CASSLAGQGVPYEQYF
TRBD2	TRBV7-9	TRBJ2-5	-	TGTGCCAGCAGCCCGACTAGCGGAGTCCAAGAGACCCAGTACTTC	CASSPTSGVQETQYF
-	TRBV7-9	TRBJ2-7	-	TGTGCCAGCAGCTCCCTCGAACAGTTGGTCAGGGGGCAGTACTTC	CASSSLEQLVRGQYF
-	TRBV6-5	TRBJ2-3	-	TGTGCCAGCAGACTCAACCTACGGACAGATACGCAGTATTTT	CASRLNLRTDTQYF
TRBD1	TRBV29-1	TRBJ2-2	once	TGCAGCGTCAAGGACAGGGCAGACGCCGGGGAGCTGTTTTTT	CSVKDRADAGELFF
-	TRBV5-1	TRBJ1-1	-	TGCGCCAGCAGCTTTACAAATTTGAACACTGAAGCTTTCTTT	CASSFTNLNTEAFF
-	TRBV18	TRBJ2-7	-	TGTGCCAGCTCACCACCGCACAGGGAGATCAACGAGCAGTACTTC	CASSPPHREINEQYF
TRBD1	TRBV12-3/TRBV12-4	TRBJ2-1	-	TGTGCCAGCAACGACAGGGGCGGCAATGAGCAGTTCTTC	CASNDRGGNEQFF
TRBD1	TRBV5-1	TRBJ1-1	-	TGCGCCAGCAGCTTTGACAGGGCTGGGGACACTGAAGCTTTCTTT	CASSFDRAGDTEAFF
-	TRBV25-1	TRBJ1-6	few	TGTGCCAGTCGCTTAGGGGGTTCACCCCTCCACTTT	CASRLGGSPLHF
-	TRBV4-3	TRBJ2-2	-	TGCGCCAGCAGCCAAGATTGGGGGCGTACCGGGGAGCTGTTTTTT	CASSQDWGRTGELFF
-	TRBV7-9	TRBJ1-5	few	TGTGCCAGCAGCCCGACAGATGGCAATCAGCCCCAGCATTTT	CASSPTDGNQPQHF
-	TRBV5-1	TRBJ2-3	-	TGCGCCAGCAGCTTGGAGGGACAAACGCCCTTGACAGATACGCAGTATTTT	CASSLEGQTPLTDTQYF
TRBD1	TRBV4-2	TRBJ1-1	-	TGTGCCAGCAGCCAGACAGGGGGTAGGGGGACTGAAGCTTTCTTT	CASSQTGGRGTEAFF
-	TRBV6-5	TRBJ1-1	once	TGTGCCAGCACCGGACAGTTGAACACTGAAGCTTTCTTT	CASTGQLNTEAFF
TRBD2	TRBV6-2/TRBV6-3	TRBJ2-5	-	TGTGCCAGCAGTTTGACTAGCGGAGTGTACCAAGAGACCCAGTACTTC	CASSLTSGVYQETQYF
-	TRBV7-6	TRBJ2-3	once	TGTGCCAGCAGCCCAGAGGACATTGGGACAGATACGCAGTATTTT	CASSPEDIGTDTQYF
-	TRBV19	TRBJ2-5	-	TGTGCCAGTAGTATGTATTCCCCAGCGGGTGGGAGCGGAGAGACCCAGTACTTC	CASSMYSPAGGSGETQYF
-	TRBV11-2	TRBJ2-5	-	TGTGCCAGCAGCTTAGTTAGGGGGGAGACCCAGTACTTC	CASSLVRGETQYF
-	TRBV4-1	TRBJ2-7	-	TGCGCCAGCAGCCTCGCGGACAGGGAGGGCGACGAGCAGTACTTC	CASSLADREGDEQYF
TRBD1	TRBV19	TRBJ2-1	-	TGTGCCAGTAGTAAGGGACAGCAGAGTGAGCACAATGAGCAGTTCTTC	CASSKGQQSEHNEQFF
TRBD1	TRBV7-2	TRBJ2-1	-	TGTGCCAGCAGCCGGGACAGTGGCTACAATGAGCAGTTCTTC	CASSRDSGYNEQFF
TRBD1	TRBV4-3	TRBJ2-2	-	TGCGCCAGCAGTCTCGGACAGGGCCCTGAGACCGGGGAGCTGTTTTTT	CASSLGQGPETGELFF
-	TRBV5-1	TRBJ2-7	few	TGCGCCAGCAGCCCACCTACCTACGAGCAGTACTTC	CASSPPTYEQYF
-	TRBV6-1	TRBJ1-1	-	TGTGCCAGCAGTGAAAAGACAACTGAAGCTTTCTTT	CASSEKTTEAFF
-	TRBV28	TRBJ2-7	-	TGTGCCAGCAGTTTACGCGGAGCCTACGAGCAGTACTTC	CASSLRGAYEQYF
-	TRBV6-5	TRBJ1-6	-	TGTGCCAGCAGCCGAGAGTTATCCGATAATTCACCCCTCCACTTT	CASSRELSDNSPLHF
-	TRBV6-5	TRBJ1-5	few	TGTGCCAGCAGTTACTCGACTGGCAGTCAGCCCCAGCATTTT	CASSYSTGSQPQHF
-	TRBV27	TRBJ2-5	-	TGTGCCAGCAGCCCCGATTGGAGTAGTATGGAGACCCAGTACTTC	CASSPDWSSMETQYF
TRBD1	TRBV6-2/TRBV6-3	TRBJ1-2	few	TGTGCCAGCAGTCGGGACAGGGATTACTATGGCTACACCTTC	CASSRDRDYYGYTF
-	TRBV5-1	TRBJ2-2	few	TGCGCCAGCAGCTTGACAGGGAACACCGGGGAGCTGTTTTTT	CASSLTGNTGELFF
-	TRBV2	TRBJ2-7	-	TGTGCCAGCAGTGAGTGGGGGCGGGCATCCGAGCAGTACTTC	CASSEWGRASEQYF
TRBD1	TRBV29-1	TRBJ1-2	-	TGCAGCGTTGATGAGGGGGCCTATGGCTACACCTTC	CSVDEGAYGYTF
TRBD2	TRBV27	TRBJ2-4	-	TGTGCCAGCAGTTACACGGCGGGAGGCCTTAAAAACATTCAGTACTTC	CASSYTAGGLKNIQYF
-	TRBV5-4	TRBJ2-7	-	TGTGCCAGCAGCTTGGCAGGCCAGGGTTATGGGGAGCAGTACTTC	CASSLAGQGYGEQYF